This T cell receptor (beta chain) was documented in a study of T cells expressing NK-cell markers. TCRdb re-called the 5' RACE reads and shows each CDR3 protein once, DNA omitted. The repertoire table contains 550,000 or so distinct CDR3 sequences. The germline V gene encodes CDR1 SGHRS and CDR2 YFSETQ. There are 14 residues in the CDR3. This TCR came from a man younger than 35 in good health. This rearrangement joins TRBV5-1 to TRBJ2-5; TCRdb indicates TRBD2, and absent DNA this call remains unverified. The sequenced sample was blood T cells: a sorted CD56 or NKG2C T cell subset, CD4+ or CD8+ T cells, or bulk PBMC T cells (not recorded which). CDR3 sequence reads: CASSESGRAETQYF.